This T cell receptor (beta chain) was recorded in a study of blood T cell repertoires in COVID-19. The V gene's germline CDR1 is SGHDN and CDR2 FVKESK. The V gene lost 2 bases and the J gene lost 5 bases, with 7 bases spanning the gap. The CDR3 sequence is 14 residues long. Methods used by the authors: Estimation of nucleated cell counts relied on the amplification of reference gene primers. TCRdb's copy holds only in-frame clones and misses some; the assay was immunoSEQ multiplex PCR. D and trimming come from the DNA, and the V and J calls and clone size come from that table. Among roughly 140,000 clones listed, roughly 90% were seen once.

The material sequenced was peripheral blood. This TCR derives from a human donor in a cohort sampled during active COVID-19. This rearrangement joins TRBV14 to TRBJ2-6, with D possibly being TRBD1 (5 bases). The CDR3 nucleotides are TGTGCCAGCAGCCAACAGGGCTGGGCCAACGTCCTGACTTTC. Translating gives CASSQQGWANVLTF.